This entry features one T cell receptor beta chain sequence. What it binds is not known. The sample is drawn from a study of PD-1 blockade in classical Hodgkin lymphoma. Study results and limitations: Complete responders matched newly diagnosed patients in baseline diversity. Repertoire difference causes, possibly disease activity or prior therapy, remain undefined.

Time point described: cycle 4 day 1 (C4D1), after around six weeks of nivolumab. All patients relapsed after autologous stem cell transplantation, and brentuximab vedotin exposure varied. Trimming cost V 1 base and J 1 base, with 11 bases left between them. This CDR3 region has 15 residues. Germline CDR1 and CDR2: SGHDT and YYEEEE. Sequencing was performed with immunoSEQ multiplex PCR; in TCRdb, only in-frame clones are kept and a portion is missing. The table lists roughly 20,000 clones, 75% to 85% of them singletons. The receptor's source is a human donor with classical Hodgkin lymphoma. V is TRBV5-6 and J is TRBJ1-2, with D uncertain. Sequencing was performed on peripheral blood mononuclear cells (PBMCs), taken before the fourth cycle of nivolumab. The CDR3 loop reads CASSLRQVINYGYTF. The DNA of the CDR3 is TGTGCCAGCAGCTTGAGGCAGGTGATTAACTATGGCTACACCTTC.